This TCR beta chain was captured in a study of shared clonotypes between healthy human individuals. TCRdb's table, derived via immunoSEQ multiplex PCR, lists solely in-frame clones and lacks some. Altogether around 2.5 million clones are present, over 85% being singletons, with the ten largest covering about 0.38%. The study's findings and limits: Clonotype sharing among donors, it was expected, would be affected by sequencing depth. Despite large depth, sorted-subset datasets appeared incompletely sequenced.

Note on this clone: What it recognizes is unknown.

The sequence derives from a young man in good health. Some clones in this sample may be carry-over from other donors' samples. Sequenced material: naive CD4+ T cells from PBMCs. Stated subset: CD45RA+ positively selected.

The CDR3 loop is CASSKTGVSSYNEQFF. The DNA of the CDR3 is TGTGCCAGCAGTAAGACAGGGGTAAGCTCCTACAATGAGCAGTTCTTC. The V gene is TRBV28, the J gene TRBJ2-1; 8 bases align to TRBD1. From germline, CDR1 is MDHEN and CDR2 SYDVKM. The CDR3 loop spans 16 amino acids. With V trimmed by 5 bases and J by 0 bases, 6 bases remained unmatched.